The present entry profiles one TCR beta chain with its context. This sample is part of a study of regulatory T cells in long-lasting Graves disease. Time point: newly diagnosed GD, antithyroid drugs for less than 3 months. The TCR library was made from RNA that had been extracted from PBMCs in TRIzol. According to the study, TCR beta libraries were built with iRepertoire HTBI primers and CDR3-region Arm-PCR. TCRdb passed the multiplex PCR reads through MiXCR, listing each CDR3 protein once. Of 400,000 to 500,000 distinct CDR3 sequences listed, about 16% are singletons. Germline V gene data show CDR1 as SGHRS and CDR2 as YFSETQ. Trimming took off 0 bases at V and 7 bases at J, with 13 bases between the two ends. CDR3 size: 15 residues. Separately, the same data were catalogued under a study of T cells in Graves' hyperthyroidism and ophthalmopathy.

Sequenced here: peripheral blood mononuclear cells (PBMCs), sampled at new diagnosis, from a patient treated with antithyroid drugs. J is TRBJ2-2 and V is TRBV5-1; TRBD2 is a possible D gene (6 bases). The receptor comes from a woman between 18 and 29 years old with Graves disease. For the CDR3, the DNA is TGCGCCAGCAGCTTGGCGGGAGCGGTGGGCGGGGAGCTGTTTTTT. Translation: CASSLAGAVGGELFF. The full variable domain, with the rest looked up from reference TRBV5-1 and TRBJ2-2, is KAGVTQTPRYLIKTRGQQVTLSCSPISGHRSVSWYQQTPGQGLQFLFEYFSETQRNKGNFPGRFSGRQFSNSRSEMNVSTLELGDSALYLCASSLAGAVGGELFFGEGSRLTVL.